The 27 T cell receptor beta chains listed next were all sequenced from one sample in a study of cytomegalovirus exposure and HLA in healthy donors (dated by TCRdb to about 2017). Library preparation used the immunoSEQ multiplex PCR assay. The multiplex PCR relied on a mix of 60 forward primers for TCR Vbeta segments and 13 reverse primers for TCR Jbeta segments. TCRdb's version of the immuneACCESS table is confined to in-frame rearrangements and falls short of the full clone set. An unresolved V gene accounts for under half of the shortfall where checked; the remainder is of unknown origin. This sample lists roughly 170,000 clones; approximately 75% were detected once. Roughly 1.6% of the sample comes from the top ten. Sequencing used PBMCs. The receptors come from a girl between 5 and 17 years old in good health and CMV-seronegative.

This chain joins TRBV4-1 and TRBJ1-2; 7 nucleotides align to TRBD1. The CDR3 is 16 residues long. After removal of 1 base from V and 1 base from J, the junction contained 6 bases not matched to a gene. From germline, CDR1 is MGHRA and CDR2 YSYEKL. For the CDR3, the DNA is TGCGCCAGCAGCCAAGGTCAAAACAGGGGTAACTATGGCTACACCTTC. Encoded protein: CASSQGQNRGNYGYTF.

The J gene is TRBJ1-1, the V gene TRBV7-3, with TRBD1 matching over 8 bases. Trimming took 5 bases from V and 5 from J; bases not matched to a gene: 7. In germline, CDR1 is SGHTA, CDR2 FQGTGA. The CDR3 contains 14 residues. This chain's CDR3 is CASSTGQGGTEAFF. The CDR3 DNA reads as TGTGCCAGCAGCACTGGACAGGGAGGGACTGAAGCTTTCTTT.

The chain recombines TRBV10-3 with TRBJ1-1; 8 positions match TRBD1. CDR3 size: 16 residues. The germline CDR1 and CDR2 sequences are ENHRY and SYGVKD. V was pared by 2 bases and J by 0 bases, with 5 bases of the junction left unmatched. CDR3 amino acids: CAISEARQGLNTEAFF. The DNA for the CDR3 is TGTGCCATCAGTGAGGCCAGACAGGGGTTGAACACTGAAGCTTTCTTT.

The chain recombines TRBV20-1 with TRBJ2-1; no clear D gene. V was cut by 7 bases and J by 5 bases, with 6 bases left in between. This CDR3 is 10 amino acids long. Germline V gene lookup returns CDR1 DFQATT and CDR2 SNEGSKA (reference sequence). The CDR3 region is CSGEDNEQFF. In nucleotides, the CDR3 is TGCAGTGGCGAGGACAATGAGCAGTTCTTC.

J is TRBJ2-1 and V is TRBV4-2; 11 nucleotides line up with TRBD2. The CDR3 spans 15 residues. Trimming cost V 0 bases and J 6 bases; bases outside gene matches: 1. CDR1 and CDR2 (germline): LGHNA, YNFKEQ. The DNA of the CDR3 is TGTGCCAGCAGCCAAGAGGGGACTAGCGGCAATGAGCAGTTCTTC. Its protein is CASSQEGTSGNEQFF.

J is TRBJ2-2 and V is TRBV5-1; TRBD1 is a possible D gene (5 bases). The length of the CDR3 is 13 residues. The germline V gene has CDR1 SGHRS and CDR2 YFSETQ. V lost 3 bases and J lost 6, with 9 bases in between. The CDR3, as DNA: TGCGCCAGCAGCTCGCCAGGGTCCGGGGAGCTGTTTTTT. This sequence encodes CASSSPGSGELFF.

The gene calls are TRBV15 and TRBJ2-7; D is ambiguous. V dropped 3 bases and J dropped 3 bases, with 6 bases sitting between them. Germline CDR1 is LNHNV and CDR2 is YYDKDF (reference sequence). There are 12 residues in the CDR3. As DNA, the CDR3 is TGTGCCACCAGCAGTCTCAGCTACGAGCAGTACTTC. It translates to CATSSLSYEQYF.

The V call is TRBV7-2, the J call TRBJ1-1; a weak D match, TRBD1 (6 bases). There are 15 residues in the CDR3. CDR1 SGHTA and CDR2 FQGNSA come from the germline V gene. V was trimmed by 3 bases and J by 0 bases, leaving 11 bases between them. CDR3 in amino acids: CASSFGGRLNTEAFF. In DNA form, the CDR3 reads TGTGCCAGCAGCTTCGGGGGGCGCTTGAACACTGAAGCTTTCTTT.

The table lists this clone with a few counts. In DNA form, the CDR3 reads TGTGCCTGGAGTGGAACAGGGCTTAATGAAAAACTGTTTTTT. Translating gives CAWSGTGLNEKLFF. The gene calls are TRBV30 and TRBJ1-4, with D perhaps TRBD1 (6 bases). This CDR3 spans 14 amino acids. CDR1 is GTSNPN, CDR2 SVGIG, per germline (reference sequence). V lost 1 base, J lost 4 bases, and 10 bases lay in between. Full variable domain (outside the CDR3, taken from reference TRBV30 and TRBJ1-4): SQTIHQWPATLVQPVGSPLSLECTVEGTSNPNLYWYRQAAGRGLQLLFYSVGIGQISSEVPQNLSASRPQDRQFILSSKKLLLSDSGFYLCAWSGTGLNEKLFFGSGTQLSVL.

This clone was seen a single time. The chain has TRBV10-3 and TRBJ2-3, with 11 nucleotides matching TRBD2. The CDR3 is 15 amino acids. V shed 8 bases, J shed 2 bases, and the junction held 6 bases outside the gene matches. CDR1 is ENHRY and CDR2 is SYGVKD in the germline V gene. The chain's CDR3 is CAIGGTSGITDTQYF. CDR3 nucleotide sequence: TGTGCCATCGGGGGGACTAGCGGAATCACAGATACGCAGTATTTT.

The chain links TRBV7-8 to TRBJ1-5, with D unclear. Germline V gives CDR1 SGHVS, CDR2 FQNEAQ. The CDR3 length is 13 residues. The ends were cut back, 5 bases at V and 7 bases at J, with 12 bases in the middle. CDR3: CASSPPESQPQHF. The CDR3 DNA sequence: TGTGCCAGCAGCCCCCCGGAGAGCCAGCCCCAGCATTTT.

This sequence joins TRBV4-2 and TRBJ2-2, with D tentatively TRBD1 (7 bases). Germline CDR1 LGHNA, CDR2 YNFKEQ. The CDR3 runs to 16 residues. V gave up 2 bases and J gave up 7 bases, with 17 bases separating them. CDR3 in amino acids: CASSQRGGGAFGELFF. Here the CDR3 DNA reads TGTGCCAGCAGCCAAAGAGGGGGCGGGGCATTCGGGGAGCTGTTTTTT.

V and J are TRBV5-1 and TRBJ2-2; possible D gene TRBD1, 5 bases. The CDR3 has 16 amino acids. With 0 bases removed from V and 6 bases from J, the gap between germline ends came to 15 bases. Germline CDR1 and CDR2: SGHRS and YFSETQ. CDR3 protein: CASSLAPGIGAGELFF. In DNA form, the CDR3 reads TGCGCCAGCAGCTTGGCCCCAGGGATAGGAGCCGGGGAGCTGTTTTTT.

In its sample, this clone was seen a few times. The chain recombines TRBV5-1 with TRBJ2-1, with D perhaps TRBD2 (6 bases). V was pared by 7 bases and J by 10 bases, with 12 bases between. CDR3 size: 11 residues. Germline CDR1 and CDR2: SGHRS and YFSETQ. The CDR3 loop is CASGDSREQFF. The CDR3 DNA sequence: TGCGCCAGCGGGGACTCTCGGGAGCAGTTCTTC. The variable domain in full, with the rest retrieved from reference TRBV5-1 and TRBJ2-1, is KAGVTQTPRYLIKTRGQQVTLSCSPISGHRSVSWYQQTPGQGLQFLFEYFSETQRNKGNFPGRFSGRQFSNSRSEMNVSTLELGDSALYLCASGDSREQFFGPGTRLTVL.

Only a few counts were recorded for this clone. The chain is built from TRBV4-1 and TRBJ1-1; TRBD1 aligns across 9 bases. Looked up from germline, CDR1 is MGHRA and CDR2 is YSYEKL. This CDR3 is 15 amino acids long. The V and J ends lost 7 bases and 4 bases, in that order; junction bases with no gene match: 10. For the CDR3, the DNA is TGCGCCAGCAACAACCGGGGACAGGGCAGCACTGAAGCTTTCTTT. The encoded protein is CASNNRGQGSTEAFF.

V is TRBV7-9 and J is TRBJ1-2; D ambiguous. This CDR3 region has 17 residues. Between the trimmed V and J ends, which lost 4 bases and 2 bases, there was a span of 20 bases. From germline, CDR1 is SEHNR and CDR2 FQNEAQ (reference sequence). This CDR3 reads CASSSTRGPRLNYGYTF. Here the CDR3 DNA reads TGTGCCAGCAGCTCGACCCGCGGGCCGCGGCTAAACTATGGCTACACCTTC.

As for this clone: The same CDR3 also results from other DNA sequences found in this sample. The CDR3 is CASSLGQGGFYEQYF. The CDR3 DNA is TGTGCCAGCAGCTTAGGACAGGGCGGATTCTACGAGCAGTACTTC. This chain uses TRBV11-2 with TRBJ2-7; 7 bases agree with TRBD1. The CDR3 has 15 residues. Germline CDR1 and CDR2: SGHAT and FQNNGV. Trimming at V came to 1 base and at J to 3 bases, leaving 6 bases not matched to a gene.

The rearrangement uses TRBV5-1 and TRBJ1-2; D is perhaps TRBD1 (6 bases). Trimming left V 0 bases short and J 3 bases short, with 15 bases between. Per the germline V gene, CDR1 is SGHRS and CDR2 is YFSETQ. CDR3 length: 16 amino acids. In nucleotides, the CDR3 is TGCGCCAGCAGCTTGGCCGGGGGGCACCCCTACTATGGCTACACCTTC. Its translation: CASSLAGGHPYYGYTF.

The chain employs TRBV2 and TRBJ1-1; 8 nucleotides align to TRBD1. Germline values: CDR1 SNHLY, CDR2 FYNNEI. CDR3 length: 15 amino acids. Trimming took 5 bases from V and 4 from J; bases not matched to a gene: 9. CDR3 protein: CASSPRQGQGTEAFF. For the CDR3, the DNA is TGTGCCAGCAGTCCCCGACAGGGGCAGGGCACTGAAGCTTTCTTT.

This clone was counted between two and nine times. The chain carries TRBV9 and TRBJ1-1; D might be TRBD1 (5 bases). The CDR3 is made up of 17 amino acids. V was shortened by 0 bases and J by 3 bases, with 18 bases between the two germline ends. The germline CDR1 and CDR2 sequences are SGDLS and YYNGEE. CDR3 region: CASSVGSVGVRDTEAFF. Written as DNA, the CDR3 is TGTGCCAGCAGCGTAGGAAGTGTAGGGGTAAGGGACACTGAAGCTTTCTTT. Filled out from reference TRBV9 and TRBJ1-1, the complete variable domain reads DSGVTQTPKHLITATGQRVTLRCSPRSGDLSVYWYQQSLDQGLQFLIQYYNGEERAKGNILERFSAQQFPDLHSELNLSSLELGDSALYFCASSVGSVGVRDTEAFFGQGTRLTVV.

V and J are TRBV9 and TRBJ1-5, with D perhaps TRBD1 (5 bases). The CDR3 totals 15 residues. Germline assignment: CDR1 SGDLS and CDR2 YYNGEE. V was shortened by 6 bases and J by 0 bases, with 13 bases between the two germline ends. CDR3 DNA: TGTGCCAGCACCAAGGGGCCAGATAGCAATCAGCCCCAGCATTTT. As protein: CASTKGPDSNQPQHF.

This clone has just one count. V gene TRBV5-1 combines with J gene TRBJ2-3; TRBD2 matches at 8 bases. This CDR3 is 16 amino acids long. Germline CDR1 SGHRS, CDR2 YFSETQ. Germline trimming cut 2 bases from V and 2 bases from J; bases unmatched to any gene: 7. For the CDR3, the DNA is TGCGCCAGCAGCTTCCCAAGCGGGGGATCCACAGATACGCAGTATTTT. Its translation: CASSFPSGGSTDTQYF.

In this sample, this clone turned up a few times. CDR3 in amino acids: CASSAGLFNEQFF. CDR3 bases: TGCGCCAGCAGCGCGGGGCTTTTCAATGAGCAGTTCTTC. This chain uses TRBV5-1 with TRBJ2-1; weak D call: TRBD2 (6 bases). The length of the CDR3 is 13 residues. Between the trimmed V and J ends, which lost 4 bases and 6 bases, there was a span of 11 bases. CDR1 is SGHRS, CDR2 YFSETQ, per germline.

The genes are TRBV27 and TRBJ1-1, with D perhaps TRBD1 (5 bases). V dropped 3 bases and J dropped 1 base, with 9 bases sitting between them. This CDR3 comprises 14 residues. The germline V gene has CDR1 MNHEY and CDR2 SMNVEV (reference sequence). In nucleotides, the CDR3 is TGTGCCAGCAGTTTGCAGGGATCGAACACTGAAGCTTTCTTT. Its protein is CASSLQGSNTEAFF.

The V gene is TRBV5-1, the J gene TRBJ1-1; D perhaps matches TRBD1 (5 bases). Germline V lookup: CDR1 SGHRS, CDR2 YFSETQ. The length of the CDR3 is 16 residues. V was clipped by 0 bases and J by 3 bases, with 15 bases between them. The CDR3 spells CASSLDLLGVDTEAFF. CDR3 in DNA: TGCGCCAGCAGCTTGGATCTTCTAGGGGTCGACACTGAAGCTTTCTTT.

This clone occurred once. V and J are TRBV7-9 and TRBJ1-1; D is undetermined. This CDR3 comprises 16 residues. In germline, CDR1 is SEHNR, CDR2 FQNEAQ (reference sequence). V was trimmed by 3 bases and J by 1 base, leaving 15 bases between them. In DNA form, the CDR3 reads TGTGCCAGCAGCTTGATTAGTAGCGCCCCGAACACTGAAGCTTTCTTT. This gives the protein CASSLISSAPNTEAFF.

The V call is TRBV9, the J call TRBJ2-5; D is unclear. V dropped 4 bases and J dropped 2 bases, with 6 bases sitting between them. Germline V gene lookup returns CDR1 SGDLS and CDR2 YYNGEE. The CDR3 has 12 amino acids. The CDR3 loop reads CASSPNQETQYF. The CDR3 bases are TGTGCCAGCAGCCCTAATCAAGAGACCCAGTACTTC.